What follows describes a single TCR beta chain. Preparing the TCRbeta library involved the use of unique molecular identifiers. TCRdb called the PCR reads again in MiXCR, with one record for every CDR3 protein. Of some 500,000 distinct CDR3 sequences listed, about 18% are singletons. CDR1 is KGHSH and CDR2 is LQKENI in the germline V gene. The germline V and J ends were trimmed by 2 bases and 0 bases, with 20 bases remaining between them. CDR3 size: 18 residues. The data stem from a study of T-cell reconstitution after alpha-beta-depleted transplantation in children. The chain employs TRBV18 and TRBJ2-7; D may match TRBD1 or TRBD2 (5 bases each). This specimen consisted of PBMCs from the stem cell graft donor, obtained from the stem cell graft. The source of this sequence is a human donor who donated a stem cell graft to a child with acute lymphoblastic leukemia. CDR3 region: CASSPSASGRDSSYEQYF. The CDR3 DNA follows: TGTGCCAGCTCACCAAGCGCCTCGGGACGAGACAGCTCCTACGAGCAGTACTTC.